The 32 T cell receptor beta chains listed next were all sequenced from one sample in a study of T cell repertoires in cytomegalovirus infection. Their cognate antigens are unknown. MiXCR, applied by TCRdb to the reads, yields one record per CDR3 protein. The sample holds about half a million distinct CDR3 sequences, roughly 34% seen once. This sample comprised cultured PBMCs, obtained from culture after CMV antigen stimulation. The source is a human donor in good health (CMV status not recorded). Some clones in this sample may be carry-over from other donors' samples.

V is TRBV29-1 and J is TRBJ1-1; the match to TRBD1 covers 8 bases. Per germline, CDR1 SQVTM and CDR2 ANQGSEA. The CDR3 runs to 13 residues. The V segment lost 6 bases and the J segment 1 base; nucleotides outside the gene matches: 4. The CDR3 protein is CSVPGQANTEAFF. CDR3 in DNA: TGCAGCGTGCCGGGACAGGCGAACACTGAAGCTTTCTTT. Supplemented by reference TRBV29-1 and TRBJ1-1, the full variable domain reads SAVISQKPSRDICQRGTSLTIQCQVDSQVTMMFWYRQQPGQSLTLIATANQGSEATYESGFVIDKFPISRPNLTFSTLTVSNMSPEDSSIYLCSVPGQANTEAFFGQGTRLTVV.

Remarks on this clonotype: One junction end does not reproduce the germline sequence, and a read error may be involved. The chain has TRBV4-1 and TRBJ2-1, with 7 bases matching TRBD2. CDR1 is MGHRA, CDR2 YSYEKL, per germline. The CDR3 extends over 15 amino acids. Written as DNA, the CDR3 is TGTGCCAGCAGCCAAGAGAGGGCTAGCGGCAATGAGCAGTTCTTC. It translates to CASSQERASGNEQFF.

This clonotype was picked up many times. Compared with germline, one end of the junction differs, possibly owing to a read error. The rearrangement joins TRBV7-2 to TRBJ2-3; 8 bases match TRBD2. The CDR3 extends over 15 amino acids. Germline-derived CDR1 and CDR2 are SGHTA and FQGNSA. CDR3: CASRLAGRSTDTQYF. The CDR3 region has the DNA TGTGCCAGCAGGTTAGCGGGGCGAAGCACAGATACGCAGTATTTT. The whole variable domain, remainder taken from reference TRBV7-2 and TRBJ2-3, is GAGVSQSPSNKVTEKGKDVELRCDPISGHTALYWYRQSLGQGLEFLIYFQGNSAPDKSGLPSDRFSAERTGGSVSTLTIQRTQQEDSAVYLCASRLAGRSTDTQYFGPGTRLTVL.

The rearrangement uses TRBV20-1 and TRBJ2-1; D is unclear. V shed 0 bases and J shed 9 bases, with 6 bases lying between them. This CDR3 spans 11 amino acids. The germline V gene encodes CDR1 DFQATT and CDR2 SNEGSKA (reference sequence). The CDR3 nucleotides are TGCAGTGCTAGAGATTCGTCTGAGCAGTTCTTC. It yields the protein CSARDSSEQFF.

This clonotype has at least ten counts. The DNA of the CDR3 is TGCGCCAGCAGCTGGGGAGACAGGGGAGGTGAGCAGTACTTC. Translated, it gives CASSWGDRGGEQYF. This sequence joins TRBV5-1 and TRBJ2-7; TRBD1 aligns across 8 bases. The CDR3 contains 14 residues. From germline, CDR1 is SGHRS and CDR2 YFSETQ. The ends lost 3 bases at V and 7 bases at J; junction bases unmatched: 9.

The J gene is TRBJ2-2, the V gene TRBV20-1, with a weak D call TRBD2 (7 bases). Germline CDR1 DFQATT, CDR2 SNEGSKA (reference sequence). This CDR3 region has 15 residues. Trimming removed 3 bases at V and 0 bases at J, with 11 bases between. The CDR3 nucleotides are TGCAGTGCTAGCCGGGGGGCCGCGAACACCGGGGAGCTGTTTTTT. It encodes CSASRGAANTGELFF.

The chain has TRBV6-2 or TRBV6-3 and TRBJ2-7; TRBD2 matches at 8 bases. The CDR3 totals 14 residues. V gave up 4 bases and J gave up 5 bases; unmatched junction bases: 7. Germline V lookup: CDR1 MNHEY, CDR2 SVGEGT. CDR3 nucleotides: TGTGCCAGCAGTTTCGACAGCGGGAGACACGAGCAGTACGTC. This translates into CASSFDSGRHEQYV.

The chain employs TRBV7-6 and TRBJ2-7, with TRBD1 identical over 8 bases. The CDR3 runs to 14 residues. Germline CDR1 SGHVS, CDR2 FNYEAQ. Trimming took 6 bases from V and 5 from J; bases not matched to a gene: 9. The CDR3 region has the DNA TGTGCCAGCAGTCATCCGGACAGGGTCCACGAGCAGTACTTC. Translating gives CASSHPDRVHEQYF.

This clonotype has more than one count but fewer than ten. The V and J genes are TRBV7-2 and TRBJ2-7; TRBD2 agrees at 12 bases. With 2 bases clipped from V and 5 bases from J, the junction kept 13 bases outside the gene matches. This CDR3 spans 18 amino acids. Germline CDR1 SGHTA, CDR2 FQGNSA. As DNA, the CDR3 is TGTGCCAGCAGCTTACGGTGGAAGACTAGCGGGAGAGGGGACGAGCAGTACTTC. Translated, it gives CASSLRWKTSGRGDEQYF. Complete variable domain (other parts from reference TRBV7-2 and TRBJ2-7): GAGVSQSPSNKVTEKGKDVELRCDPISGHTALYWYRQSLGQGLEFLIYFQGNSAPDKSGLPSDRFSAERTGGSVSTLTIQRTQQEDSAVYLCASSLRWKTSGRGDEQYFGPGTRLTVT.

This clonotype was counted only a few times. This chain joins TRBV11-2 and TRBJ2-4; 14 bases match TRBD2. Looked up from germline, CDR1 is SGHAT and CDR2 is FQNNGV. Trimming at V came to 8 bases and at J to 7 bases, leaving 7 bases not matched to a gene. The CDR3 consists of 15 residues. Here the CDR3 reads CASGTSGSSRNIQYF. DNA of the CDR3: TGTGCCAGCGGGACTAGCGGGAGTTCGAGGAACATTCAGTACTTC.

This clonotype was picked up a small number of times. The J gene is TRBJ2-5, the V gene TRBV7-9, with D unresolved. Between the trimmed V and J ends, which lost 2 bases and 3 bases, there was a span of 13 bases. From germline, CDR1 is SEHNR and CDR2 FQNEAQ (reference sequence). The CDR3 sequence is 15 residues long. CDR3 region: CASSLMAVGKETQYF. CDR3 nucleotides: TGTGCCAGCAGCTTAATGGCAGTTGGGAAAGAGACCCAGTACTTC.

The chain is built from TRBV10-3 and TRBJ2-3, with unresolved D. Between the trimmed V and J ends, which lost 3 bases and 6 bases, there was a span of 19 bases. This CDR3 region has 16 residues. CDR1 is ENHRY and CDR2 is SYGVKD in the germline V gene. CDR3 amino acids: CAISDPAQPTVDTQYF. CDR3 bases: TGTGCCATCAGTGACCCCGCGCAACCTACCGTGGATACGCAGTATTTT.

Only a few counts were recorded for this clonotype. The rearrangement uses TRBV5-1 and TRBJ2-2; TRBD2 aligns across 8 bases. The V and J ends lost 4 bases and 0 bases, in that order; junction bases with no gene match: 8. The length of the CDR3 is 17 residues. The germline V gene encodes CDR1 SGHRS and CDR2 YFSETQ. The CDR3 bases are TGCGCCAGCAGCCTACTAGCGGCTCTAACGAACACCGGGGAGCTGTTTTTT. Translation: CASSLLAALTNTGELFF.

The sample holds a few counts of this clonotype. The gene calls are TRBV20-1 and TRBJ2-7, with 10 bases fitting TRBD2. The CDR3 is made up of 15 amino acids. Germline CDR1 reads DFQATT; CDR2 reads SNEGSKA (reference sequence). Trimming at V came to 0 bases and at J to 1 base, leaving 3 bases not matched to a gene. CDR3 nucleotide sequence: TGCAGTGCTAGAGATCTAGCGGGGGTATCCTACGAGCAGTACGTC. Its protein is CSARDLAGVSYEQYV.

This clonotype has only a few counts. CDR3 in DNA: TGTGCCAGCAGCTCTTCCGGGACAGGGAGATTCACCGGGGAGCTGTTTTTT. Encoded protein: CASSSSGTGRFTGELFF. The V gene is TRBV7-6, the J gene TRBJ2-2, with TRBD1 matching 9 bases. This CDR3 has 17 residues. Trimming cost V 4 bases and J 4 bases; bases outside gene matches: 10. Germline V lookup: CDR1 SGHVS, CDR2 FNYEAQ.

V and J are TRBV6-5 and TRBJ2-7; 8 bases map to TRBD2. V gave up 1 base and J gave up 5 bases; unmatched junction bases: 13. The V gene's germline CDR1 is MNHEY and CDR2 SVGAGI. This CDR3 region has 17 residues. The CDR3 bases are TGTGCCAGCAGTTACTTAGGGAGCGGGGGTATCACGGACGAGCAGTACTTC. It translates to CASSYLGSGGITDEQYF.

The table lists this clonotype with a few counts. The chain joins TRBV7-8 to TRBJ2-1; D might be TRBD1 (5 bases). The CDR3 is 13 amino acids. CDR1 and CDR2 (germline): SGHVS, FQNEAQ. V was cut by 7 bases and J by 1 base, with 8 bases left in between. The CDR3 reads CASKRGSYNEQFF. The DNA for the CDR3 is TGTGCCAGCAAAAGGGGATCCTACAATGAGCAGTTCTTC. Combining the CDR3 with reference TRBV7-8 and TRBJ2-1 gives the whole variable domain GAGVSQSPRYKVAKRGQDVALRCDPISGHVSLFWYQQALGQGPEFLTYFQNEAQLDKSGLPSDRFFAERPEGSVSTLKIQRTQQEDSAVYLCASKRGSYNEQFFGPGTRLTVL.

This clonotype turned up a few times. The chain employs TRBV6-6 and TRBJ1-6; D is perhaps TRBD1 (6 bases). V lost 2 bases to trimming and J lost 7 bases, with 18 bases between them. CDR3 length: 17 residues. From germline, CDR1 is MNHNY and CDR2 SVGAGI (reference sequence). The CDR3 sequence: CASSYGLAQGFNSPLHF. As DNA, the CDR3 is TGTGCCAGCAGTTACGGACTCGCACAGGGCTTCAATTCACCCCTCCACTTT.

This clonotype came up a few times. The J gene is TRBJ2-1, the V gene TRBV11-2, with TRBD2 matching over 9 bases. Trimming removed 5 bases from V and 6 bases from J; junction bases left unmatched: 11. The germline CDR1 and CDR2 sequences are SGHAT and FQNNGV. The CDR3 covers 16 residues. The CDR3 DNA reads TGTGCCAGCAGCGAAACGGGGGCGGGAGGGGTCAATGAGCAGTTCTTC. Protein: CASSETGAGGVNEQFF.

CDR3 sequence reads: CASSYVITDTQYF. The CDR3 DNA reads TGTGCCAGCAGCTACGTCATCACAGATACGCAGTATTTT. The chain is built from TRBV11-2 and TRBJ2-3; no clear D. This CDR3 spans 13 amino acids. Germline V gene sequence: CDR1 SGHAT, CDR2 FQNNGV. The V and J ends lost 4 bases and 2 bases respectively, with 7 bases between them. The full variable domain, completed using reference TRBV11-2 and TRBJ2-3, is EAGVAQSPRYKIIEKRQSVAFWCNPISGHATLYWYQQILGQGPKLLIQFQNNGVVDDSQLPKDRFSAERLKGVDSTLKIQPAKLEDSAVYLCASSYVITDTQYFGPGTRLTVL.

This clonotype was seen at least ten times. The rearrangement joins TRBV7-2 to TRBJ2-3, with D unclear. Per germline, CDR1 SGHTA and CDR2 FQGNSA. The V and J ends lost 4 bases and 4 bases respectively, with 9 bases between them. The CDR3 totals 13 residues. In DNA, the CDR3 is TGTGCCAGCAGCTACTCTTTGGCAGATACGCAGTATTTT. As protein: CASSYSLADTQYF.

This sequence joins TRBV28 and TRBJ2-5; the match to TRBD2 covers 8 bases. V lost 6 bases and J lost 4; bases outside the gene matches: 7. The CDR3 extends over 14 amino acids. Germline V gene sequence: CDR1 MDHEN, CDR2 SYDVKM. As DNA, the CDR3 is TGTGCCAGCAGCGGGGGGGGGGTAAGAGAGACCCAGTACTTC. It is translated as CASSGGGVRETQYF.

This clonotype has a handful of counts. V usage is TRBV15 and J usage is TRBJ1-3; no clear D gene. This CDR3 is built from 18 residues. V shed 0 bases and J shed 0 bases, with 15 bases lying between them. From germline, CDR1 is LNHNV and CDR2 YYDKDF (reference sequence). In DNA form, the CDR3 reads TGTGCCACCAGCAGAGATGTGTCACTAGGGCGCTCTGGAAACACCATATATTTT. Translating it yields CATSRDVSLGRSGNTIYF.

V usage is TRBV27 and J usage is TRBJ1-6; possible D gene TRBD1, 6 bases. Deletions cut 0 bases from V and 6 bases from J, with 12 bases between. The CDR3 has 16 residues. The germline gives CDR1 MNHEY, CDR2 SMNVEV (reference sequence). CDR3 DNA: TGTGCCAGCAGTTTATCGCCAGGGGTGGGTAATTCACCCCTCCACTTT. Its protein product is CASSLSPGVGNSPLHF.

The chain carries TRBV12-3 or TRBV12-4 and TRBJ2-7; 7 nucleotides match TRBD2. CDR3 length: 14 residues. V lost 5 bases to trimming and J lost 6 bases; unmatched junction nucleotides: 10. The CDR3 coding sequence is TGTGCCAGCAGTCCGGGGACTACTTGGGGCGAGCAGTACGTC. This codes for CASSPGTTWGEQYV.

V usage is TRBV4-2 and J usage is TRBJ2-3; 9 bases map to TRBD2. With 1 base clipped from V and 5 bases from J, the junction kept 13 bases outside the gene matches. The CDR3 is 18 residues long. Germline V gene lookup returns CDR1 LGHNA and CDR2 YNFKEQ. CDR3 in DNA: TGTGCCAGCAGCCAAGCTGTGGGGCTAGCGGGAATGGGAGATACGCAGTATTTT. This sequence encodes CASSQAVGLAGMGDTQYF.

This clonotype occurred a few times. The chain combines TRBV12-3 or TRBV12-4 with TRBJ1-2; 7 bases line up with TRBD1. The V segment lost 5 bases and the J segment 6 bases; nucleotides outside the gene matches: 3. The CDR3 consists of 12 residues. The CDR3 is CASSPDRDGYTF. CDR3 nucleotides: TGTGCCAGCAGTCCAGACAGGGATGGCTACACCTTC.

CDR3 coding DNA: TGTGCCAGCAGCTTGGGGGACAGGGGGTCGGAGACCCAGTACTTC. It is translated as CASSLGDRGSETQYF. This chain uses TRBV5-4 with TRBJ2-5; TRBD1 aligns across 11 bases. Germline V gene sequence: CDR1 SGHNT, CDR2 YYREEE (reference sequence). J lost 5 bases, V lost 0 bases, and 3 bases had no gene match. This CDR3 spans 15 amino acids.

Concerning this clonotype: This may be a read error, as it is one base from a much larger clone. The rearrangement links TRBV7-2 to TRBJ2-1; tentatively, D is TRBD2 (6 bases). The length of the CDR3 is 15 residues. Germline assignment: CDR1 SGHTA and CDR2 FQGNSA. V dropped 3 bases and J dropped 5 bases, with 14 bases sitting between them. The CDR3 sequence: CASSFGWAGNNEQFF. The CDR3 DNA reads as TGTGCCAGCAGCTTCGGGTGGGCGGGAAACAATGAGCAGTTCTTC.

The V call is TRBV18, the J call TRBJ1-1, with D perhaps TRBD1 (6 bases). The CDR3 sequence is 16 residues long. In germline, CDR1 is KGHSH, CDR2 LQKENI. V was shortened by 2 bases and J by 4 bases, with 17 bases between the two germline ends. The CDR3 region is CASSPIPTGWGTEAFF. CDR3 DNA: TGTGCCAGCTCACCAATTCCGACAGGATGGGGCACTGAAGCTTTCTTT.

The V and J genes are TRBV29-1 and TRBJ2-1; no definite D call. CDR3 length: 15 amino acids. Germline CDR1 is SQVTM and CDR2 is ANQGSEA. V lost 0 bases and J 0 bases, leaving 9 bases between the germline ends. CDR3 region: CSVEDHKASYNEQFF. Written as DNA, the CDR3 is TGCAGCGTTGAAGATCACAAGGCCTCCTACAATGAGCAGTTCTTC.

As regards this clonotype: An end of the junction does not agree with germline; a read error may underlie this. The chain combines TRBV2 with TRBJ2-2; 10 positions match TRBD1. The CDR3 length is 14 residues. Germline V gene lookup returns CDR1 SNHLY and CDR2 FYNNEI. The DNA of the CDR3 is TGTGCCTGTCCGGGACAGGGGAACACCTGGGAGCTGTTTTTT. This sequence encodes CACPGQGNTWELFF.